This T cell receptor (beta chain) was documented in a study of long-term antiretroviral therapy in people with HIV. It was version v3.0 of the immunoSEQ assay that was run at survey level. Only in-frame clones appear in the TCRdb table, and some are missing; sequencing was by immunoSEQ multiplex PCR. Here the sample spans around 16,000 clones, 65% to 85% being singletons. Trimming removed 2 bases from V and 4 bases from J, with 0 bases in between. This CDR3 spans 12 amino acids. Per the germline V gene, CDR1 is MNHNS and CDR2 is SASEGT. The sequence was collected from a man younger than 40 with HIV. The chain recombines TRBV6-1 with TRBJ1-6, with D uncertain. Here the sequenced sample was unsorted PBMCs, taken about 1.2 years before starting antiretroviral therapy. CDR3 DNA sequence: TGTGCCAGCAGTGAATATAATTCACCCCTCCACTTT. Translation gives CASSEYNSPLHF.